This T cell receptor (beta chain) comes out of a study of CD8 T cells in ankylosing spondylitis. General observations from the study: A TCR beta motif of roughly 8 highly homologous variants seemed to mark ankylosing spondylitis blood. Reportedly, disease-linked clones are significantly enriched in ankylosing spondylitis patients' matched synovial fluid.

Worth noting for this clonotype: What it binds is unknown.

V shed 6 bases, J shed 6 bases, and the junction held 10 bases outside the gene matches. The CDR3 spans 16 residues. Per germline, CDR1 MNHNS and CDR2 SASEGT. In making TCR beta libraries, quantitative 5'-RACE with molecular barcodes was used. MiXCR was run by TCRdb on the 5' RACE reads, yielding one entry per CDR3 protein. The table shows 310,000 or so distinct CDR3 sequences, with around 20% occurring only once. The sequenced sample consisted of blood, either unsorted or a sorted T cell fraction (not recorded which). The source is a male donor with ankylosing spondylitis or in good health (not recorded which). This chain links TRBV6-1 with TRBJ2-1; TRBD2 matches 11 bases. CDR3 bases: TGTGCCAGCAGCCGTCTGACTAGCGGGGCCCTCAATGAGCAGTTCTTC. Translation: CASSRLTSGALNEQFF.